The source of this T cell receptor (beta chain) is a study of human CD8 memory T cell subsets. General observations from the study: There were indications from Chao1 estimates that stem-like memory T cells were more diverse than precursor exhausted T cells.

It was a CCR7+ PD-1- TIGIT- phenotype that stem-like memory CD8+ T cells (TSTEM) showed. The authors obtained RNA from duplicate vials, each holding about 150,000 sorted CD8+ T cells, for every subset. This clonotype is identified as medium-sized from frequency. Its cognate antigen is unknown. Generation of TCR beta libraries used UMI-labeled 5' RACE. Per the study methods: Clonotype content per TCR beta library ranged between about 2,600 and 18,000 functional CDR3 beta clonotypes. Reanalyzing the 5' RACE reads, TCRdb keeps one entry per CDR3 protein, without DNA. It is TCRdb's table, rather than the study itself, that gives the V and J calls and clone size. This sample carries about 7,000 distinct CDR3 sequences, with 23% going to the ten biggest clones. Sample: CD8+ stem-like memory T cells (TSCM and TCM) sorted from PBMCs. Specified subset: stem-like memory CD8 T cells (TSTEM), CCR7+ PD-1- TIGIT-. The clonotype originates from a human donor in good health.

The CDR3 spells CASSLAGGYNEQFF. J is TRBJ2-1 and V is TRBV12-3 or TRBV12-4; the D call from TCRdb, TRBD2, cannot be confirmed without DNA. CDR3 size: 14 residues.